Each of the 8 T cell receptor beta chains below was sequenced from the same sample in a study of blood T cells in healthy people across ages. A sample-barcoded 5' primer and a J-beta primer mix were used in a second PCR of roughly 6 to 11 cycles. TCRdb called the 5' RACE reads again in MiXCR, with one record for every CDR3 protein. The data hold fewer than 1,200,000 distinct CDR3 sequences, with almost 25% observed a single time. These data also featured in a second study, about T cells of mothers and their children.

The sample was blood. Receptors originate from a girl aged 2-10 years in good health.

J is TRBJ2-1 and V is TRBV7-2; D unresolved. V was pared by 4 bases and J by 10 bases, with 8 bases between. The CDR3 spans 11 residues. Germline loops: CDR1 SGHTA, CDR2 FQGNSA. CDR3 amino acids: CASSSQLEQFF. Written as DNA, the CDR3 is TGTGCCAGCAGCTCCCAACTAGAGCAGTTCTTC.

The chain recombines TRBV7-9 with TRBJ2-2, with D possibly matching TRBD1 (5 bases). Germline assignment: CDR1 SEHNR and CDR2 FQNEAQ (reference sequence). The V end lost 5 bases, the J end lost 4 bases, and 14 bases lay between the germline ends. The CDR3 runs to 15 residues. CDR3 region: CASSPSDTPTGELFF. The CDR3 coding sequence is TGTGCCAGCAGCCCCTCGGACACCCCCACCGGGGAGCTGTTTTTT. Complete variable domain (other parts from reference TRBV7-9 and TRBJ2-2): DTGVSQNPRHKITKRGQNVTFRCDPISEHNRLYWYRQTLGQGPEFLTYFQNEAQLEKSRLLSDRFSAERPKGSFSTLEIQRTEQGDSAMYLCASSPSDTPTGELFFGEGSRLTVL.

This clonotype was seen ten or more times. One end of the junction does not line up with germline, which may come from a read error. The genes are TRBV29-1 and TRBJ2-3, with D hard to call. The germline gives CDR1 SQVTM, CDR2 ANQGSEA. The CDR3 is made up of 11 amino acids. Written as DNA, the CDR3 is TGCAGCGTTGAAGGCACAGACACGCAGTATTTT. Translating gives CSVEGTDTQYF.

The genes are TRBV4-1 and TRBJ2-7, with 7 bases matching TRBD2. The CDR3 consists of 17 residues. Per the germline V gene, CDR1 is MGHRA and CDR2 is YSYEKL. V lost 3 bases to trimming and J lost 5 bases; unmatched junction nucleotides: 16. DNA of the CDR3: TGCGCCAGCAGCCAGACTCCGACGGGGGGAGGGAGAAACGAGCAGTACTTC. Encoded protein: CASSQTPTGGGRNEQYF.

This clonotype was found many times. The CDR3 reads CASSPGQGVHEQYF. DNA of the CDR3: TGCGCCAGCAGCCCGGGACAGGGGGTCCACGAGCAGTACTTC. This rearrangement joins TRBV4-1 to TRBJ2-5; 11 nucleotides agree with TRBD1. TRBJ2-7 matches the DNA end more closely, so the J call is doubtful. This CDR3 has 14 amino acids. Germline V CDR1 and CDR2: MGHRA, YSYEKL.

This sequence joins TRBV20-1 and TRBJ2-5; 7 nucleotides line up with TRBD1. With V trimmed by 5 bases and J by 2 bases, 5 bases remained unmatched. CDR3 length: 13 residues. Germline CDR1 and CDR2: DFQATT and SNEGSKA (reference sequence). This chain's CDR3 is CSAEPGQQETQYF. As DNA, the CDR3 is TGCAGTGCTGAACCGGGACAGCAAGAGACCCAGTACTTC.

The chain combines TRBV20-1 with TRBJ2-7; 11 nucleotides align to TRBD2. J lost 1 base, V lost 6 bases, and 8 bases had no gene match. This CDR3 comprises 15 residues. Per germline, CDR1 DFQATT and CDR2 SNEGSKA (reference sequence). In DNA form, the CDR3 reads TGCAGTGCGCCGAGCTCTAGCGGGGGGTCCTACGAGCAGTACTTC. This encodes CSAPSSSGGSYEQYF.

The chain links TRBV7-9 to TRBJ1-6; possibly TRBD1 for D (5 bases). With 6 bases removed from V and 10 bases from J, the gap between germline ends came to 13 bases. This CDR3 has 13 residues. CDR1 and CDR2 (germline): SEHNR, FQNEAQ (reference sequence). CDR3 amino acids: CASSYTGGSPLHF. Here the CDR3 DNA reads TGTGCCAGCAGTTATACTGGGGGATCACCCCTCCACTTT.